Each of the 21 T cell receptor beta chains below was sequenced from the same sample in a study of cytomegalovirus exposure and HLA in healthy donors. Sequencing used immunoSEQ multiplex PCR; TCRdb keeps in-frame clones, though not all of them. The sample gives fewer than 250,000 clones, 86% of which show up once; over 1.3% is in the top ten. The sample consisted of PBMCs. All receptors derive from a woman younger than 35 in good health and CMV-seronegative.

V is TRBV2 and J is TRBJ2-4, with D perhaps TRBD1 (5 bases). This CDR3 region has 16 residues. V shed 0 bases and J shed 9 bases, with 18 bases lying between them. The germline V gene has CDR1 SNHLY and CDR2 FYNNEI. CDR3 protein: CASSEALLGQGLIQYF. CDR3 in DNA: TGTGCCAGCAGTGAAGCGCTTCTGGGTCAGGGTCTCATTCAGTACTTC. The entire variable domain, with the rest obtained from reference TRBV2 and TRBJ2-4, is as follows: EPEVTQTPSHQVTQMGQEVILRCVPISNHLYFYWYRQILGQKVEFLVSFYNNEISEKSEIFDDQFSVERPDGSNFTLKIRSTKLEDSAMYFCASSEALLGQGLIQYFGAGTRLSVL.

The chain couples TRBV7-6 to TRBJ1-4; a weak D match, TRBD1 (6 bases). The CDR3 is 16 amino acids. The V end was cut by 5 bases, the J end by 6 bases, with 19 bases between. Germline CDR1 and CDR2: SGHVS and FNYEAQ. CDR3: CASSPQGRGRDEKLFF. In DNA form, the CDR3 reads TGTGCCAGCAGCCCTCAGGGCAGGGGAAGGGATGAAAAACTGTTTTTT.

The CDR3 sequence is CASSQDISVQETQYF. The DNA of the CDR3 is TGCGCCAGCAGCCAGGACATCTCTGTTCAAGAGACCCAGTACTTC. The chain recombines TRBV5-1 with TRBJ2-5; possibly TRBD1 for D (5 bases). CDR3 length: 15 amino acids. Germline CDR1 and CDR2: SGHRS and YFSETQ. V lost 4 bases to trimming and J lost 2 bases, with 15 bases between them.

CDR3 amino acids: CASSFLGTLNTGELFF. The CDR3 DNA reads TGTGCCAGCAGCTTTCTCGGGACTTTGAACACCGGGGAGCTGTTTTTT. The rearrangement links TRBV7-9 to TRBJ2-2, with a possible D match to TRBD2 (6 bases). This CDR3 is built from 16 residues. V gave up 3 bases and J gave up 1 base, with 12 bases separating them. Per the germline V gene, CDR1 is SEHNR and CDR2 is FQNEAQ (reference sequence).

The chain employs TRBV5-6 and TRBJ2-5; 7 bases map to TRBD1. CDR3 length: 14 residues. The germline gives CDR1 SGHDT, CDR2 YYEEEE. V dropped 4 bases and J dropped 5; count of bases not matched to a gene: 8. CDR3 DNA sequence: TGTGCCAGCAGCCCAACAGGGGCGTGGGAGACCCAGTACTTC. It is translated as CASSPTGAWETQYF.

This rearrangement joins TRBV7-2 to TRBJ2-2, with TRBD2 matching over 11 bases. Germline-derived CDR1 and CDR2 are SGHTA and FQGNSA. The CDR3 spans 16 residues. Trimming at V came to 3 bases and at J to 6 bases, leaving 6 bases not matched to a gene. CDR3 nucleotide sequence: TGTGCCAGCAGCTTCACTCTAGCGGGGGGTTCCGGGGAGCTGTTTTTT. It is translated as CASSFTLAGGSGELFF.

This chain links TRBV29-1 with TRBJ1-2, with D maybe TRBD1 (5 bases). In germline, CDR1 is SQVTM, CDR2 ANQGSEA. The length of the CDR3 is 10 residues. V was pared by 6 bases and J by 6 bases, with 8 bases between. CDR3 protein: CSVRVHGYTF. CDR3 bases: TGCAGCGTCAGGGTTCATGGCTACACCTTC. The full variable domain, its missing parts supplied by reference TRBV29-1 and TRBJ1-2, is SAVISQKPSRDICQRGTSLTIQCQVDSQVTMMFWYRQQPGQSLTLIATANQGSEATYESGFVIDKFPISRPNLTFSTLTVSNMSPEDSSIYLCSVRVHGYTFGSGTRLTVV.

The CDR3 protein is CASSAARQSYEQYF. CDR3 in DNA: TGTGCCAGCTCGGCGGCGAGGCAGTCCTACGAGCAGTACTTC. The chain has TRBV18 and TRBJ2-7; D is uncertain. Germline V gives CDR1 KGHSH, CDR2 LQKENI. There are 14 residues in the CDR3. With 6 bases removed from V and 1 base from J, the gap between germline ends came to 13 bases.

The chain has TRBV6-5 and TRBJ2-3; D is perhaps TRBD2 (7 bases). The CDR3 runs 13 residues. Germline V gives CDR1 MNHEY, CDR2 SVGAGI. V lost 8 bases and J lost 5, with 14 bases in between. The CDR3: CASGEGGQDTQYF. DNA of the CDR3: TGTGCCAGCGGGGAGGGGGGGCAAGATACGCAGTATTTT.

This clone was detected only a few times. The chain combines TRBV27 with TRBJ2-1; D call uncertain. The CDR3 consists of 11 residues. V lost 2 bases and J 10 bases, leaving 6 bases between the germline ends. From germline, CDR1 is MNHEY and CDR2 SMNVEV (reference sequence). CDR3 in amino acids: CASSLAEEQFF. As DNA, the CDR3 is TGTGCCAGCAGTTTAGCCGAGGAGCAGTTCTTC.

The sample holds a few counts of this clone. The chain has TRBV5-1 and TRBJ2-7; the match to TRBD2 covers 9 bases. CDR3 length equals 18 residues. Germline V gene data show CDR1 as SGHRS and CDR2 as YFSETQ. V was pared by 0 bases and J by 2 bases, with 12 bases of the junction left unmatched. Here the CDR3 reads CASSLESRLAEGTYEQYF. CDR3 nucleotides: TGCGCCAGCAGCTTGGAGAGTCGACTAGCGGAGGGGACCTACGAGCAGTACTTC.

The rearrangement links TRBV7-9 to TRBJ1-1; weak D call: TRBD1 (5 bases). Germline values: CDR1 SEHNR, CDR2 FQNEAQ (reference sequence). The germline V and J ends were trimmed by 2 bases and 3 bases, with 7 bases remaining between them. The length of the CDR3 is 13 residues. The DNA of the CDR3 is TGTGCCAGCAGCTTACTAGGGGACACTGAAGCTTTCTTT. Translated: CASSLLGDTEAFF.

The genes are TRBV19 and TRBJ1-1; D is uncertain. This CDR3 contains 13 residues. V was cut by 6 bases and J by 5 bases, with 13 bases left in between. The germline V gene has CDR1 LNHDA and CDR2 SQIVND (reference sequence). CDR3 coding DNA: TGTGCCAGTAGCCTTCGCGGGGAGACTGAAGCTTTCTTT. As protein: CASSLRGETEAFF.

The chain combines TRBV7-9 with TRBJ1-2, with D tentatively TRBD1 (5 bases). The CDR3 sequence is 17 residues long. Germline loops: CDR1 SEHNR, CDR2 FQNEAQ (reference sequence). V lost 1 base and J lost 8, with 23 bases in between. CDR3 sequence reads: CASSLGNSAWGLHGYTF. The CDR3 coding sequence is TGTGCCAGCAGCTTAGGGAACTCCGCGTGGGGACTACACGGCTACACCTTC.

The rearrangement joins TRBV2 to TRBJ2-5; D perhaps matches TRBD2 (5 bases). The CDR3 is made up of 15 amino acids. Looked up from germline, CDR1 is SNHLY and CDR2 is FYNNEI. Trimming removed 7 bases from V and 2 bases from J, with 17 bases in between. Here the CDR3 DNA reads TGTGCCAGCAACCCGGAGGTAGTTTTACAAGAGACCCAGTACTTC. Translation: CASNPEVVLQETQYF.

The rearrangement joins TRBV29-1 to TRBJ2-7; TRBD2 might be the D (5 bases). CDR3 length equals 13 residues. Trimming took off 8 bases at V and 0 bases at J, with 14 bases between the two ends. Germline values: CDR1 SQVTM, CDR2 ANQGSEA. The CDR3 spells CSPRVEGSYEQYF. The CDR3 DNA sequence: TGCAGCCCTAGGGTCGAGGGCTCCTACGAGCAGTACTTC.

This clone was seen a few times. J is TRBJ1-2 and V is TRBV18, with D possibly matching TRBD1 (5 bases). Trimming took off 6 bases at V and 0 bases at J, with 8 bases between the two ends. Germline V gene sequence: CDR1 KGHSH, CDR2 LQKENI. This CDR3 comprises 13 residues. CDR3 protein: CASSTDANYGYTF. In DNA form, the CDR3 reads TGTGCCAGCTCGACAGATGCTAACTATGGCTACACCTTC.

The chain joins TRBV7-3 to TRBJ1-6; TRBD1 matches at 8 bases. The CDR3 has 15 amino acids. Germline V CDR1 and CDR2: SGHTA, FQGTGA. V gave up 0 bases and J gave up 6 bases; unmatched junction bases: 1. CDR3 nucleotide sequence: TGTGCCAGCAGCTTAACGACAGGGGTTAATTCACCCCTCCACTTT. It codes for CASSLTTGVNSPLHF.

The chain joins TRBV5-5 to TRBJ1-1, with D unclear. Trimming took 6 bases from V and 8 from J, leaving 20 bases between them. Germline-derived CDR1 and CDR2 are SGHKS and YYEKEE (reference sequence). The CDR3 contains 14 residues. CDR3 bases: TGTGCCAGCACTTTGGGCCAGAACCCCACCGAAGCTTTCTTT. Amino acids: CASTLGQNPTEAFF.

This clone has just one count. The chain recombines TRBV6-5 with TRBJ2-1, with D uncertain. CDR3 size: 13 residues. With 6 bases removed from V and 6 bases from J, the gap between germline ends came to 12 bases. Germline CDR1 MNHEY, CDR2 SVGAGI. CDR3 protein: CASSFPASNEQFF. CDR3 nucleotides: TGTGCCAGCAGCTTCCCGGCTAGCAATGAGCAGTTCTTC.

The chain has TRBV7-8 and TRBJ2-1; the D gene is possibly TRBD2 (5 bases). Between the trimmed V and J ends, which lost 5 bases and 15 bases, there was a span of 17 bases. Per the germline V gene, CDR1 is SGHVS and CDR2 is FQNEAQ. The CDR3 runs to 12 residues. DNA for the CDR3: TGTGCCAGCAGCCCACGCGCCGGCCGGGGGTTCTTC. Encoded protein: CASSPRAGRGFF.